This record covers a single T cell receptor (beta chain). Its antigen is not identified. TCRdb's copy holds only in-frame clones and misses some; the assay was immunoSEQ multiplex PCR. This sample has around 990,000 clones, with around three quarters found just once. These data belong to a study of shared clonotypes between healthy human individuals. Study background: Each donor's CD4 naive and CD4 memory cells filled three plates apiece, CD8 naive two, and CD8 memory one. The study, taken as a whole, reports: In contrast to clonotypes shared by all four donors, non-shared clonotypes had lower generation probabilities. What naive subsets generally showed was a larger estimated richness than memory subsets showed.

The authors divided CD4+ cells into CD45RA+ naive and CD45RA-negative memory subsets. The sample consisted of memory CD4+ T cells from PBMCs. Subset in this sample: CD45RA-negative fraction. This TCR was recovered from a man between 18 and 35 years old in good health. Some clones in this sample may be carry-over from other donors' samples.

The CDR3 sequence: CASREGQGSRNYGYTF. The CDR3 nucleotides are TGTGCCAGCAGGGAGGGACAGGGGTCGAGGAACTATGGCTACACCTTC. V gene TRBV5-4 combines with J gene TRBJ1-2, with 10 bases lining up with TRBD1. This CDR3 spans 16 amino acids. Germline CDR1 is SGHNT and CDR2 is YYREEE (reference sequence). Unmatched junction bases numbered 9, after V lost 5 bases and J lost 2 bases.